This T cell receptor beta chain emerged from a study of T cell changes during pregnancy in multiple sclerosis. This table comes from immunoSEQ multiplex PCR, and its TCRdb copy is limited to in-frame clones, with some not included. The sample records approximately 49,000 clones, roughly 88% being singletons. The germline CDR1 and CDR2 sequences are SGHNT and YYREEE (reference sequence). The length of the CDR3 is 16 residues. Trimming took off 0 bases at V and 7 bases at J, with 20 bases between the two ends. The receptor was isolated from a female donor with multiple sclerosis, enrolled in a pregnancy study. The sequencing used CD4+ T cells from peripheral blood mononuclear cells, collected in the second trimester of pregnancy. This chain links TRBV5-4 with TRBJ2-7; D uncertain. The CDR3 DNA follows: TGTGCCAGCAGCTTGGGTGGGCAGGCGCAAATTAGGGAGCAGTACTTC. Translating gives CASSLGGQAQIREQYF.